Shown below are 11 T cell receptor beta chains from a single sample sequenced in a study of T-cell memory formation after mild COVID-19 (dated by TCRdb to the early 2020s). Library generation was performed with 5' RACE. These reads were obtained on an Illumina NovaSeq 6000. The raw public reads went through TCRdb reprocessing: fastp at Q25, MiXCR clone calling, in-frame beta chains kept. Identical CDR3 protein sequences are pooled into one entry, listed with their most common genes and DNA. The sample profile shows roughly 170,000 distinct CDR3 sequences; around 18% of them were found once. The biggest ten clones account for more than 3% of the sample. Material for sequencing was PBMCs or a T cell subset sorted from them (not recorded which). These receptors were collected from a man aged 18 to 35 who had mild COVID-19 (a few samples of this study predate the infection). The sample titles of this study are shuffled in the database, so cell type and time point are left out; the donor was told from shared clones.

This clonotype came up a few times. The chain employs TRBV5-4 and TRBJ2-3; 7 positions match TRBD2. Germline-derived CDR1 and CDR2 are SGHNT and YYREEE (reference sequence). J was trimmed by 6 bases and V by 2 bases; bases with no gene match: 12. This CDR3 is 16 amino acids long. The CDR3 DNA is TGTGCCAGCAGCTTAAGAGAGCGGGGTCATATGGATACGCAGTATTTT. This gives the protein CASSLRERGHMDTQYF.

J is TRBJ1-1 and V is TRBV20-1; D ambiguous. The V end was cut by 3 bases, the J end by 0 bases, with 8 bases between. Germline assignment: CDR1 DFQATT and CDR2 SNEGSKA (reference sequence). The CDR3 spans 13 residues. The CDR3: CSASREMNTEAFF. For the CDR3, the DNA is TGCAGTGCTAGCCGGGAAATGAACACTGAAGCTTTCTTT.

The V and J genes are TRBV29-1 and TRBJ1-3; tentatively, D is TRBD1 (5 bases). Trimming removed 5 bases from V and 0 bases from J, with 11 bases in between. The CDR3 runs to 14 residues. Germline values: CDR1 SQVTM, CDR2 ANQGSEA. CDR3: CSVRDGSSGNTIYF. The CDR3 bases are TGCAGCGTTCGGGACGGGAGCTCTGGAAACACCATATATTTT.

This clonotype has more than one count but fewer than ten. The gene calls are TRBV7-2 and TRBJ2-1; D unclear. V was pared by 5 bases and J by 5 bases, with 13 bases between. In germline, CDR1 is SGHTA, CDR2 FQGNSA. CDR3 length equals 14 residues. The DNA for the CDR3 is TGTGCCAGCAGCCCCAACTACTTTAACAATGAGCAGTTCTTC. Its protein product is CASSPNYFNNEQFF.

V is TRBV12-3 or TRBV12-4 and J is TRBJ2-5, with D possibly matching TRBD2 (6 bases). The CDR3 covers 13 residues. With 7 bases removed from V and 2 bases from J, the gap between germline ends came to 11 bases. CDR3 region: CASTPAGQETQYF. The CDR3 DNA sequence: TGTGCCAGCACTCCCGCGGGGCAAGAGACCCAGTACTTC.

This clonotype has just a few counts. CDR3 sequence (DNA): TGTGCCAGCCCCGTCAGGTTCCCCCAAGAGACCCAGTACTTC. Its translation is CASPVRFPQETQYF. The rearrangement joins TRBV6-2 or TRBV6-3 to TRBJ2-5; D call uncertain. Trimming shortened V by 8 bases and J by 1 base, and 14 bases separated the two germline ends. Per germline, CDR1 MNHEY and CDR2 SVGEGT. The CDR3 is made up of 14 amino acids.

There are a few counts of this clonotype. The chain is built from TRBV7-2 and TRBJ1-5; D is perhaps TRBD1 (6 bases). The CDR3 sequence is 14 residues long. Trimming pared 4 bases from V and 6 bases from J, leaving 13 bases between. The germline V gene encodes CDR1 SGHTA and CDR2 FQGNSA. DNA of the CDR3: TGTGCCAGCAGCTACTACAGGGTCTCTCAGCCCCAGCATTTT. Its translation is CASSYYRVSQPQHF.

The V and J genes are TRBV6-2 or TRBV6-3 and TRBJ2-2; 8 nucleotides line up with TRBD1. This CDR3 is 14 amino acids long. V shed 5 bases and J 3 bases; nucleotides not matched to a gene: 2. CDR1 is MNHEY and CDR2 is SVGEGT in the germline V gene. In nucleotides, the CDR3 is TGTGCCAGCAGTCCAGGGGGCGACACCGGGGAGCTGTTTTTT. This encodes CASSPGGDTGELFF.

V gene TRBV25-1 combines with J gene TRBJ1-2; maybe TRBD1 (5 bases). Between the trimmed V and J ends, which lost 4 bases and 7 bases, there was a span of 16 bases. This CDR3 comprises 14 residues. The germline gives CDR1 MGHDK, CDR2 SYGVNS. DNA for the CDR3: TGTGCCAGCAGTGCCTCCGGGACTAACCCTGGCTACACCTTC. This translates into CASSASGTNPGYTF.

There are a few counts of this clonotype. The rearrangement joins TRBV6-6 to TRBJ1-5, with D unresolved. In germline, CDR1 is MNHNY, CDR2 SVGAGI (reference sequence). The length of the CDR3 is 17 residues. The V end lost 9 bases, the J end lost 0 bases, and 21 bases lay between the germline ends. CDR3 DNA sequence: TGTGCCAGTTTTTCTCCCCAACACGGCTATAGCAATCAGCCCCAGCATTTT. Its translation: CASFSPQHGYSNQPQHF.

This clonotype was counted between two and nine times. The rearrangement uses TRBV5-1 and TRBJ2-1; 10 bases map to TRBD2. The germline V gene encodes CDR1 SGHRS and CDR2 YFSETQ. The CDR3 sequence is 18 residues long. The V gene end was trimmed by 0 bases and the J gene end by 1 base; junction bases not matched to a gene: 7. DNA for the CDR3: TGCGCCAGCAGCTTGGAACTAGCGGGGCTGCCGTCCTACAATGAGCAGTTCTTC. Its protein is CASSLELAGLPSYNEQFF. Drawing the rest from reference TRBV5-1 and TRBJ2-1, the complete variable domain is KAGVTQTPRYLIKTRGQQVTLSCSPISGHRSVSWYQQTPGQGLQFLFEYFSETQRNKGNFPGRFSGRQFSNSRSEMNVSTLELGDSALYLCASSLELAGLPSYNEQFFGPGTRLTVL.